Below, 32 T cell receptor beta chains from the same sample are listed, as sequenced in a study of blood T cell repertoires in COVID-19. Some clones are missing from TCRdb's copy, which holds only in-frame ones; the method was immunoSEQ multiplex PCR. The sample carries approximately 270,000 clones, 85% to 90% recorded once. The source material was peripheral blood. The receptors were gathered from a man at least 80 years old with acute or convalescent COVID-19.

CDR3 in DNA: TGTGCCAGCAGCTTGGTAGCGGGGCCCGGGGAGCTGTTTTTT. Encoded protein: CASSLVAGPGELFF. This chain joins TRBV7-6 and TRBJ2-2; 8 positions match TRBD2. With V trimmed by 3 bases and J by 6 bases, 3 bases remained unmatched. The V gene's germline CDR1 is SGHVS and CDR2 FNYEAQ. CDR3 length: 14 residues.

A few counts support this clone. The V call is TRBV7-8, the J call TRBJ1-3; no clear D gene. This CDR3 region has 16 residues. Germline V CDR1 and CDR2: SGHVS, FQNEAQ. The V end was cut by 2 bases, the J end by 0 bases, with 11 bases between. The CDR3 here is CASSLFMRLSGNTIYF. The CDR3 DNA reads TGTGCCAGCAGCTTATTTATGCGTCTCTCTGGAAACACCATATATTTT.

The genes are TRBV6-2 or TRBV6-3 and TRBJ2-2, with D possibly TRBD2 on 6 matching bases. Trimming stripped 4 bases from V and 6 bases from J, with 21 bases between. The CDR3 is 17 amino acids. CDR1 is MNHEY, CDR2 SVGEGT, per germline. The CDR3 nucleotides read TGTGCCAGCAGTTCTCATCCCGGGACTTCAATTTCCGGGGAGCTGTTTTTT. It specifies CASSSHPGTSISGELFF.

The chain has TRBV6-2 or TRBV6-3 and TRBJ1-1; 8 positions match TRBD1. This CDR3 is built from 15 residues. The germline V gene has CDR1 MNHEY and CDR2 SVGEGT. Trimming cost V 0 bases and J 1 base; bases outside gene matches: 1. The CDR3 loop reads CASSYSGTGNTEAFF. The CDR3 nucleotides are TGTGCCAGCAGTTACTCGGGGACAGGGAACACTGAAGCTTTCTTT.

This sequence joins TRBV3-1 (or the pseudogene TRBV3-2) and TRBJ2-5; 9 nucleotides line up with TRBD1. CDR1 and CDR2 (germline): LGHDT, YNNKEL (reference sequence). The CDR3 runs to 15 residues. J was trimmed by 2 bases and V by 4 bases; bases with no gene match: 5. The CDR3 DNA sequence: TGTGCCAGCAGCCGAACAGGGGGCCTTCAAGAGACCCAGTACTTC. It encodes CASSRTGGLQETQYF.

The rearrangement links TRBV29-1 to TRBJ2-1; the D gene is possibly TRBD1 (6 bases). The CDR3 runs to 16 residues. The V gene lost 5 bases and the J gene lost 6 bases, with 23 bases spanning the gap. CDR1 is SQVTM, CDR2 ANQGSEA, per germline. The CDR3 reads CSVFQYGSGDPNEQFF. As DNA, the CDR3 is TGCAGCGTTTTTCAGTATGGGTCAGGGGATCCCAATGAGCAGTTCTTC.

The V and J genes are TRBV4-2 and TRBJ1-5, with D possibly being TRBD1 (5 bases). Germline CDR1 reads LGHNA; CDR2 reads YNFKEQ. This CDR3 spans 15 amino acids. The V gene lost 1 base and the J gene lost 2 bases, with 9 bases spanning the gap. Here the CDR3 DNA reads TGTGCCAGCAGCCAAGGACAGCGAGGCAATCAGCCCCAGCATTTT. This translates into CASSQGQRGNQPQHF.

The chain recombines TRBV25-1 with TRBJ2-1; 10 bases are a match to TRBD2. Germline V gene data show CDR1 as MGHDK and CDR2 as SYGVNS. The CDR3 is 16 residues long. The V segment lost 1 base and the J segment 5 bases; nucleotides outside the gene matches: 5. CDR3: CASSESGTSVHNEQFF. Written as DNA, the CDR3 is TGTGCCAGCAGTGAATCCGGGACTAGCGTCCACAATGAGCAGTTCTTC.

The V and J genes are TRBV19 and TRBJ2-3; 8 bases fit TRBD1. V shed 6 bases and J 2 bases; nucleotides not matched to a gene: 10. This CDR3 is 16 amino acids long. Germline V gives CDR1 LNHDA, CDR2 SQIVND (reference sequence). The CDR3 region is CASRTVGTGNTDTQYF. DNA of the CDR3: TGTGCCAGTAGGACAGTTGGGACAGGCAACACAGATACGCAGTATTTT.

The chain couples TRBV6-5 to TRBJ1-1; 8 bases line up with TRBD1. The CDR3 runs to 14 residues. Trimming removed 7 bases from V and 5 bases from J; junction bases left unmatched: 9. Germline-derived CDR1 and CDR2 are MNHEY and SVGAGI. CDR3 coding DNA: TGTGCCAGCAATCTCAGGGGGCGCGAAACTGAAGCTTTCTTT. As protein: CASNLRGRETEAFF.

The chain carries TRBV27 and TRBJ2-7; unclear D gene. The CDR3 length is 13 residues. Germline V CDR1 and CDR2: MNHEY, SMNVEV (reference sequence). V was clipped by 3 bases and J by 4 bases, with 10 bases between them. The CDR3 DNA is TGTGCCAGCAGTTTGCGCGGAAGATACGAGCAGTACTTC. Encoded protein: CASSLRGRYEQYF.

The chain carries TRBV27 and TRBJ1-6; D call uncertain. CDR1 and CDR2 (germline): MNHEY, SMNVEV (reference sequence). Between the trimmed V and J ends, which lost 5 bases and 6 bases, there was a span of 17 bases. This CDR3 is 16 amino acids long. In DNA, the CDR3 is TGTGCCAGCAGTGCAGCAGCGAGCTCGGGTAATTCACCCCTCCACTTT. The encoded protein is CASSAAASSGNSPLHF.

The rearrangement joins TRBV28 to TRBJ1-2; possible D gene TRBD1, 6 bases. Germline assignment: CDR1 MDHEN and CDR2 SYDVKM. Between the trimmed V and J ends, which lost 4 bases and 6 bases, there was a span of 15 bases. The CDR3 has 14 amino acids. The CDR3, as DNA: TGTGCCAGCAGTTCAGGCGGGGGGCTTAATGGCTACACCTTC. It yields the protein CASSSGGGLNGYTF.

Concerning this clone itself: An end of the junction does not agree with germline; a read error may underlie this. The V and J genes are TRBV7-9 and TRBJ1-4; D is undetermined. The CDR3 length is 15 residues. Germline lookup yields CDR1 SEHNR and CDR2 FQNEAQ (reference sequence). CDR3 sequence: CASSLARTGDEKLFF. CDR3 coding DNA: TGTGCCAGCAGTTTAGCAAGGACTGGGGATGAAAAACTGTTTTTT.

The rearrangement joins TRBV7-9 to TRBJ1-1; tentatively, D is TRBD1 (6 bases). This CDR3 has 14 residues. The germline V gene has CDR1 SEHNR and CDR2 FQNEAQ (reference sequence). Trimming removed 3 bases from V and 4 bases from J, with 12 bases in between. CDR3 nucleotide sequence: TGTGCCAGCAGCTTCCCGGGAGGGGGCACTGAAGCTTTCTTT. The encoded protein is CASSFPGGGTEAFF.

The chain carries TRBV12-3 or TRBV12-4 and TRBJ2-7; no definite D call. CDR3 length: 13 amino acids. Trimming shortened V by 2 bases and J by 6 bases, and 11 bases separated the two germline ends. In DNA, the CDR3 is TGTGCCAGCAGTTTAACGGTTTCGGGCGAGCAGTACTTC. This translates into CASSLTVSGEQYF.

This chain links TRBV7-3 with TRBJ2-2; tentatively, D is TRBD1 (6 bases). Germline lookup yields CDR1 SGHTA and CDR2 FQGTGA. Trimming removed 5 bases at V and 5 bases at J, with 15 bases between. The length of the CDR3 is 15 residues. CDR3 bases: TGTGCCAGCAGCGAGGACAGCTCGGGTACCGGGGAGCTGTTTTTT. Amino acids: CASSEDSSGTGELFF.

The chain combines TRBV5-1 with TRBJ2-5, with 14 bases that match TRBD2. The CDR3 is 17 amino acids. V lost 4 bases and J lost 5; bases outside the gene matches: 10. Per germline, CDR1 SGHRS and CDR2 YFSETQ. The CDR3 sequence is CASSPTGTSGSGETQYF. CDR3 sequence (DNA): TGCGCCAGCAGCCCGACCGGGACTAGCGGGAGTGGGGAGACCCAGTACTTC.

The chain has TRBV28 and TRBJ1-1; perhaps TRBD1 as D (6 bases). Trimming cost V 4 bases and J 1 base, with 13 bases left between them. The CDR3 sequence is 15 residues long. Germline values: CDR1 MDHEN, CDR2 SYDVKM. The CDR3: CASSWGRRGNTEAFF. CDR3 DNA: TGTGCCAGCAGTTGGGGGCGCAGAGGGAACACTGAAGCTTTCTTT.

This clone was seen just once. The chain recombines TRBV29-1 with TRBJ2-1; D is undetermined. With 4 bases removed from V and 4 bases from J, the gap between germline ends came to 5 bases. Germline CDR1 is SQVTM and CDR2 is ANQGSEA. The CDR3 is made up of 11 amino acids. As DNA, the CDR3 is TGCAGCGTTGGGCAGTACAATGAGCAGTTCTTC. It translates to CSVGQYNEQFF.

The rearrangement links TRBV9 to TRBJ1-3; D perhaps matches TRBD1 (5 bases). Germline-derived CDR1 and CDR2 are SGDLS and YYNGEE. There are 14 residues in the CDR3. V was trimmed by 0 bases and J by 4 bases, leaving 8 bases between them. CDR3 DNA sequence: TGTGCCAGCAGCGTAGGGACAACCGGAAACACCATATATTTT. This codes for CASSVGTTGNTIYF.

J is TRBJ1-6 and V is TRBV7-9; 8 bases are a match to TRBD1. Germline lookup yields CDR1 SEHNR and CDR2 FQNEAQ (reference sequence). CDR3 length equals 14 residues. Losses at the gene ends were 5 bases for V and 10 bases for J; bases not matched to a gene: 7. The CDR3 is CASSNQGALSPLHF. The CDR3 region has the DNA TGTGCCAGCAGCAACCAGGGGGCCTTGTCACCCCTCCACTTT.

V and J are TRBV24-1 and TRBJ2-5; 8 nucleotides agree with TRBD2. V lost 1 base and J lost 0; bases outside the gene matches: 3. CDR1 KGHDR and CDR2 SFDVKD come from the germline V gene. This CDR3 spans 16 amino acids. CDR3 region: CATSDLGRGDQETQYF. The DNA for the CDR3 is TGTGCCACCAGTGATTTAGGGCGGGGGGACCAAGAGACCCAGTACTTC.

In the case of this clone: Its ends do not fully match the called genes, so a read error is possible. This sample includes further DNA sequences coding for the same CDR3. The chain joins TRBV7-3 to TRBJ2-2, with a weak D call TRBD2 (7 bases). The CDR3 has 16 amino acids. CDR1 and CDR2 (germline): SGHTA, FQGTGA. The CDR3 reads CASSLTGGGYTGELFF. DNA of the CDR3: TGTGCTAGCAGCTTAACAGGCGGGGGCTACACCGGGGAGCTGTTTTTT.

The chain has TRBV7-3 and TRBJ2-1; 8 positions agree with TRBD2. Germline assignment: CDR1 SGHTA and CDR2 FQGTGA. The CDR3 runs to 15 residues. The V and J ends lost 1 base and 4 bases, in that order; junction bases with no gene match: 3. CDR3 amino acids: CASSLKRGMYNEQFF. CDR3 nucleotide sequence: TGTGCCAGCAGCTTAAAGCGGGGGATGTACAATGAGCAGTTCTTC.

Comments on this clone: The same CDR3 is also encoded by other DNA sequences in this sample. This chain links TRBV12-3 or TRBV12-4 with TRBJ2-7, with unresolved D. The CDR3 is 12 residues long. V gave up 3 bases and J gave up 2 bases, with 5 bases separating them. The CDR3 coding sequence is TGTGCCAGCAGTTTGCGTCCCTACGAGCAGTACTTC. Translated, it gives CASSLRPYEQYF.

The chain uses TRBV7-9 and TRBJ1-1; 9 nucleotides line up with TRBD1. The J segment lost 2 bases and the V segment lost 7 bases, leaving 8 bases of the junction unmatched. The CDR3 length is 15 residues. CDR1 and CDR2 (germline): SEHNR, FQNEAQ (reference sequence). Written as DNA, the CDR3 is TGTGCCAGCACACGGACAGGGGACCGAAACACTGAAGCTTTCTTT. It translates to CASTRTGDRNTEAFF.

The chain employs TRBV7-6 and TRBJ1-4; D is ambiguous. Trimming left V 5 bases short and J 4 bases short, with 14 bases between. This CDR3 has 15 amino acids. Germline-derived CDR1 and CDR2 are SGHVS and FNYEAQ. CDR3: CASSRTLSFNEKLFF. CDR3 nucleotides: TGTGCCAGCAGCCGTACTCTGTCCTTTAATGAAAAACTGTTTTTT.

The V call is TRBV19, the J call TRBJ1-1; no reliable D call. CDR1 LNHDA and CDR2 SQIVND come from the germline V gene (reference sequence). V was trimmed by 9 bases and J by 9 bases, leaving 14 bases between them. This CDR3 is built from 11 residues. CDR3 in amino acids: CASGEGQKAFF. DNA of the CDR3: TGTGCCAGCGGGGAGGGTCAGAAAGCTTTCTTT.

The chain is built from TRBV12-3 or TRBV12-4 and TRBJ1-1, with D possibly being TRBD1 (5 bases). V lost 7 bases, J lost 4 bases, and 13 bases lay in between. This CDR3 spans 13 amino acids. Here the CDR3 DNA reads TGTGCCAGCACCCCCCAGGGAATCACTGAAGCTTTCTTT. Its protein product is CASTPQGITEAFF.

The rearrangement links TRBV9 to TRBJ2-1; 7 bases align to TRBD2. The germline V gene encodes CDR1 SGDLS and CDR2 YYNGEE. The CDR3 covers 15 residues. Germline trimming cut 0 bases from V and 7 bases from J; bases unmatched to any gene: 7. CDR3 amino acids: CASSVGAGRKNEQFF. The CDR3 DNA reads TGTGCCAGCAGCGTAGGAGCGGGAAGGAAGAATGAGCAGTTCTTC.

V is TRBV21-1 and J is TRBJ2-2; the D call in the table, TRBD2, was not verified against the DNA. TRBV21-1 counts as a pseudogene. The CDR3 totals 16 residues. DNA of the CDR3: TGTGCCAGCAGCTCTAGGGGAGGGTCGAACACCGGGGAGCTGTTTTTT. Amino acids: CASSSRGGSNTGELFF.